Listed below are T cell receptor beta chains from one sample, sequenced in a study of blood T cell repertoires in COVID-19. Profiling relied on immunoSEQ multiplex PCR, and the TCRdb table lists in-frame clones only, not all of them. This table holds 200,000 to 300,000 clones, about 87% found once. What was sequenced was peripheral blood. These receptors were collected from a woman aged 40-49 years who had recovered from COVID-19. CDR3s include the opening cysteine and the closing phenylalanine or tryptophan. The order of the fields is J gene, clone size, V gene, CDR3 protein. Size is omitted from some rows. Given values are once, few, many or a class for expanded clones.

TRBJ1-2,-,TRBV27,CASSLWGTGSGYTF
TRBJ1-4,-,TRBV6-5,CASMRGGGGEKLFF
TRBJ1-1,-,TRBV5-1,CASNLQTNTEAFF
TRBJ2-2,-,TRBV7-3,CASSLLALGAGPAELFF
TRBJ1-2,few,TRBV6-5,CASSYSGPYGYTF
TRBJ2-4,-,TRBV4-3,CASSLGREDIQYF
TRBJ1-6,-,TRBV5-4,CASSLVAVGDSPLHF
TRBJ2-3,-,TRBV7-6,CASSTTGTSTDTQYF
TRBJ2-3,once,TRBV30,CACLGPGGSSTDTQYF
TRBJ1-6,-,TRBV5-1,CASSPARDYNSPLHF
TRBJ2-3,-,TRBV3-1/TRBV3-2,CASSRKAGADTQYF
TRBJ2-3,-,TRBV2,CASSAGTSGGGTDTQYF
TRBJ1-1,-,TRBV12-3/TRBV12-4,CASSLYTEAFF
TRBJ2-2,-,TRBV11-2,CASSPRLGELFF
TRBJ2-2,-,TRBV28,CASRTSRGSDTGELFF
TRBJ1-6,-,TRBV19,CASSIGPGDSPLHF
TRBJ2-2,few,TRBV7-2,CASSLLGGADTGELFF
TRBJ1-6,-,TRBV9,CASSAHQGVNSPLHF
TRBJ2-3,-,TRBV27,CASSLLGVGFTDTQYF
TRBJ1-2,-,TRBV9,CASSLGTGDNYGYTF
TRBJ1-1,-,TRBV2,CAGNRGDTEAFF
TRBJ1-4,-,TRBV30,CAWSVRWARDSTEKLFF
TRBJ1-2,-,TRBV2,CASCFGQGGHYGYTF
TRBJ2-1,-,TRBV6-5,CASSYETGGFYEQFF